Each of the 15 T cell receptor beta chains below was sequenced from the same sample in a study of blood T cell repertoires in COVID-19 (TCRdb year 2020). The library was produced with the immunoSEQ multiplex PCR assay. TCRdb retrieved this table from immuneACCESS and kept in-frame rearrangements only. Not all clones are present; in checked studies, unresolved V genes account for under half, and no reason is known for the remainder. This sample gives approximately 260,000 clones in total; approximately 89% of them show up just once. Roughly 1.2% of the sample rests with the top ten. Sample: PBMCs or T cells enriched from blood (not recorded which). The receptors derive from a woman aged 40-49 years with acute COVID-19.

The J gene is TRBJ1-5, the V gene TRBV6-5, with D possibly being TRBD1 (6 bases). The CDR3 length is 16 residues. The V end lost 0 bases, the J end lost 7 bases, and 16 bases lay between the germline ends. Per the germline V gene, CDR1 is MNHEY and CDR2 is SVGAGI. The CDR3 here is CASSYSASGGLQPQHF. The CDR3 region has the DNA TGTGCCAGCAGTTACTCTGCATCGGGGGGGCTGCAGCCCCAGCATTTT.

On this clone itself: Other DNA sequences in this specimen translate into the identical CDR3. This sequence joins TRBV6-5 and TRBJ1-6; D is ambiguous. The CDR3 has 14 residues. Germline V gene lookup returns CDR1 MNHEY and CDR2 SVGAGI. With 4 bases removed from V and 8 bases from J, the gap between germline ends came to 12 bases. The CDR3 bases are TGTGCCAGCAGTTCTCGGGGTCGGGATTCACCCCTCCACTTT. Its translation is CASSSRGRDSPLHF.

Only one count was recorded for this clone. The chain carries TRBV28 and TRBJ2-7; D is possibly TRBD2 (6 bases). The ends were cut back, 0 bases at V and 4 bases at J, with 16 bases in the middle. CDR3 length equals 16 residues. Germline CDR1 and CDR2: MDHEN and SYDVKM. The CDR3 DNA reads as TGTGCCAGCAGTTTATGGGGAGGTGGGGCGCAGTACGAGCAGTACTTC. Translated, it gives CASSLWGGGAQYEQYF.

The V gene is TRBV6-2 or TRBV6-3, the J gene TRBJ2-2; D is perhaps TRBD2 (5 bases). The germline V gene has CDR1 MNHEY and CDR2 SVGEGT. Between the trimmed V and J ends, which lost 7 bases and 1 base, there was a span of 13 bases. This CDR3 spans 15 amino acids. DNA for the CDR3: TGTGCCAGCACCCCCGCGGGCAGGAACACCGGGGAGCTGTTTTTT. Protein: CASTPAGRNTGELFF.

CDR3 coding DNA: TGTGCCAGTAGTCCGAGCACAGATACGCAGTATTTT. Amino acid sequence: CASSPSTDTQYF. The rearrangement links TRBV19 to TRBJ2-3; no reliable D call. Germline loops: CDR1 LNHDA, CDR2 SQIVND (reference sequence). The CDR3 totals 12 residues. Trimming took 5 bases from V and 0 from J, leaving 3 bases between them.

This clone has just one count. J is TRBJ2-1 and V is TRBV28, with D maybe TRBD2 (6 bases). This CDR3 has 14 amino acids. Germline V gene data show CDR1 as MDHEN and CDR2 as SYDVKM. V was trimmed by 6 bases and J by 0 bases, leaving 9 bases between them. The CDR3 bases are TGTGCCAGCAGGAGGGACTCCTCCTACAATGAGCAGTTCTTC. It encodes CASRRDSSYNEQFF.

V and J are TRBV25-1 and TRBJ1-4, with D unclear. V lost 7 bases to trimming and J lost 13 bases, with 10 bases between them. This CDR3 has 10 residues. Germline assignment: CDR1 MGHDK and CDR2 SYGVNS. Here the CDR3 reads CASTTRGLFF. The CDR3 nucleotides read TGTGCCAGCACTACTAGAGGACTGTTTTTT. Together with reference TRBV25-1 and TRBJ1-4, the CDR3 gives the full variable domain: EADIYQTPRYLVIGTGKKITLECSQTMGHDKMYWYQQDPGMELHLIHYSYGVNSTEKGDLSSESTVSRIRTEHFPLTLESARPSHTSQYLCASTTRGLFFGSGTQLSVL.

The V call is TRBV7-8, the J call TRBJ1-2; 8 nucleotides match TRBD1. The CDR3 is 13 amino acids. Germline V gives CDR1 SGHVS, CDR2 FQNEAQ. Trimming removed 5 bases from V and 8 bases from J; junction bases left unmatched: 7. The CDR3 loop is CASSGQGWEGYTF. CDR3 nucleotides: TGTGCCAGCAGCGGACAGGGATGGGAGGGCTACACCTTC.

This clone was observed once. The chain carries TRBV6-1 and TRBJ1-4; 8 bases line up with TRBD1. Germline CDR1 reads MNHNS; CDR2 reads SASEGT. CDR3 length: 15 residues. V was clipped by 2 bases and J by 7 bases; unmatched bases: 6. The CDR3 sequence is CASSERRDRTEKLFF. In DNA form, the CDR3 reads TGTGCCAGCAGTGAACGGAGGGACAGGACTGAAAAACTGTTTTTT.

The CDR3 reads CASSLEPGNTIYF. CDR3 DNA: TGCGCCAGCAGCTTAGAGCCAGGAAACACCATATATTTT. The V and J genes are TRBV5-1 and TRBJ1-3, with D unclear. The CDR3 is made up of 13 amino acids. Trimming left V 2 bases short and J 4 bases short, with 7 bases between. In germline, CDR1 is SGHRS, CDR2 YFSETQ. Together with reference TRBV5-1 and TRBJ1-3, the CDR3 gives the full variable domain: KAGVTQTPRYLIKTRGQQVTLSCSPISGHRSVSWYQQTPGQGLQFLFEYFSETQRNKGNFPGRFSGRQFSNSRSEMNVSTLELGDSALYLCASSLEPGNTIYFGEGSWLTVV.

This clone was seen only once. The rearrangement links TRBV2 to TRBJ1-2, with a possible D match to TRBD1 (5 bases). The ends were cut back, 7 bases at V and 4 bases at J, with 16 bases in the middle. The germline V gene encodes CDR1 SNHLY and CDR2 FYNNEI. This CDR3 is built from 14 residues. CDR3 protein: CASTEVSRVYGYTF. CDR3 DNA: TGTGCCAGCACCGAGGTGAGCAGGGTCTATGGCTACACCTTC.

The chain employs TRBV9 and TRBJ2-1; D gene uncertain. Germline assignment: CDR1 SGDLS and CDR2 YYNGEE. V was cut by 0 bases and J by 1 base, with 11 bases left in between. The CDR3 runs 16 residues. The CDR3 here is CASSVGPYMSYNEQFF. CDR3 in DNA: TGTGCCAGCAGCGTAGGCCCCTATATGTCCTACAATGAGCAGTTCTTC.

The chain carries TRBV9 and TRBJ2-1; D is unresolved. CDR1 SGDLS and CDR2 YYNGEE come from the germline V gene. The CDR3 sequence is 15 residues long. V was cut by 2 bases and J by 6 bases, with 15 bases left in between. The CDR3 is CASSVYPTGANEQFF. The CDR3 nucleotides read TGTGCCAGCAGCGTTTATCCTACCGGTGCCAATGAGCAGTTCTTC. Complete variable domain (other parts from reference TRBV9 and TRBJ2-1): DSGVTQTPKHLITATGQRVTLRCSPRSGDLSVYWYQQSLDQGLQFLIQYYNGEERAKGNILERFSAQQFPDLHSELNLSSLELGDSALYFCASSVYPTGANEQFFGPGTRLTVL.

V and J are TRBV5-1 and TRBJ2-7; 7 nucleotides align to TRBD1. The CDR3 consists of 14 residues. Germline V gene lookup returns CDR1 SGHRS and CDR2 YFSETQ. The V and J ends lost 0 bases and 6 bases, in that order; junction bases with no gene match: 6. The CDR3 DNA is TGCGCCAGCAGCTTGGAGGTTGGGACAGCCGAGCAGTACGTC. It encodes CASSLEVGTAEQYV.

The V call is TRBV5-1, the J call TRBJ2-1; tentatively, D is TRBD2 (5 bases). CDR1 is SGHRS and CDR2 is YFSETQ in the germline V gene. CDR3 length equals 14 residues. V lost 0 bases and J 4 bases, leaving 8 bases between the germline ends. The CDR3 DNA is TGCGCCAGCAGCTTGGCTAGCAGTTACAATGAGCAGTTCTTC. This translates into CASSLASSYNEQFF.